These 5 T cell receptor beta chains share one sample of origin, sequenced in a study of shared clonotypes between healthy human individuals. Profiling relied on immunoSEQ multiplex PCR, and the TCRdb table lists in-frame clones only, not all of them. Seen here are some 2 million clones, approximately 95% observed once, and the top ten hold about 1.1%. As defined, naive CD8 cells were CD45RO-negative and positively selected for CCR7, with terminally differentiated effector memory CD45RA+ cells excluded. The material sequenced was naive CD8+ T cells sorted from blood. All receptors derive from a man younger than 35 in good health.

The chain is built from TRBV4-3 and TRBJ2-2; 11 nucleotides align to TRBD2. CDR1 and CDR2 from the germline V gene are LGHNA and YSLEER. J lost 7 bases, V lost 4 bases, and 8 bases had no gene match. This CDR3 has 16 amino acids. The CDR3 loop is CASSRGLAGSGGELFF. As DNA, the CDR3 is TGCGCCAGCAGCCGAGGACTAGCGGGCTCGGGCGGGGAGCTGTTTTTT.

This clone was seen only once. The chain combines TRBV6-5 with TRBJ1-4, with TRBD1 identical over 7 bases. With V trimmed by 6 bases and J by 6 bases, 10 bases remained unmatched. This CDR3 region has 15 residues. Germline values: CDR1 MNHEY, CDR2 SVGAGI. The chain's CDR3 is CASSTSGTAYEKLFF. DNA of the CDR3: TGTGCCAGCAGCACCTCCGGGACAGCGTATGAAAAACTGTTTTTT.

The genes are TRBV29-1 and TRBJ2-7; D may correspond to TRBD1 or TRBD2 (5 bases each). V was clipped by 6 bases and J by 2 bases, with 20 bases between them. This CDR3 is 15 amino acids long. From germline, CDR1 is SQVTM and CDR2 ANQGSEA. The chain's CDR3 is CSVVPRDGPTYEQYF. CDR3 DNA: TGCAGCGTCGTACCCCGGGACGGCCCAACCTACGAGCAGTACTTC.

The chain carries TRBV19 and TRBJ1-3, with D possibly being TRBD1 (5 bases). This CDR3 is 16 amino acids long. Germline-derived CDR1 and CDR2 are LNHDA and SQIVND (reference sequence). V gave up 4 bases and J gave up 0 bases, with 13 bases separating them. CDR3 DNA: TGTGCCAGTAGTAATCAGGGTGAGGGCTCTGGAAACACCATATATTTT. Translation gives CASSNQGEGSGNTIYF. Looking up the rest from reference TRBV19 and TRBJ1-3 gives the full variable domain: DGGITQSPKYLFRKEGQNVTLSCEQNLNHDAMYWYRQDPGQGLRLIYYSQIVNDFQKGDIAEGYSVSREKKESFPLTVTSAQKNPTAFYLCASSNQGEGSGNTIYFGEGSWLTVV.

Comment on this clone: Other nucleotide sequences in the sample specify the same CDR3. The V and J genes are TRBV27 and TRBJ2-5, with a tentative D call TRBD1 (6 bases). The CDR3 consists of 14 residues. Trimming stripped 2 bases from V and 1 base from J, with 8 bases between. CDR1 and CDR2 from the germline V gene are MNHEY and SMNVEV (reference sequence). The CDR3 sequence: CASSLRGSQETQYF. The DNA of the CDR3 is TGTGCCAGCAGTTTAAGGGGGAGCCAAGAGACCCAGTACTTC.